The 4 T cell receptor beta chains in this list originate from one sample, sequenced in a study of CD8+CD57+ T cells in acquired aplastic anemia. Template material for TCR beta VDJ and CDR3 profiling consisted of genomic DNA. TCRdb itself ran the reads through MiXCR, one entry per CDR3 protein. The table has around 500,000 distinct CDR3 sequences, approximately 32% seen once. Sequencing involved patients with CD8+CD57+ cell expansion previously shown by flow cytometry. Material for sequencing was sorted CD4+, CD8+, or CD8+CD57+ T cells (not recorded which) from PBMCs. The source is a human donor with aplastic anemia.

Notes on this clonotype: A much more abundant neighbour one base away suggests this may be a read error. The chain combines TRBV19 with TRBJ1-1; no clear D gene. CDR1 is LNHDA, CDR2 SQIVND, per germline (reference sequence). V gave up 3 bases and J gave up 3 bases, with 11 bases separating them. The CDR3 is made up of 14 amino acids. CDR3 nucleotide sequence: TGTGCCAGTAGTATGGTAGTCTTGGACACTGAAGCTTTCTTT. Amino acids: CASSMVVLDTEAFF.

This clonotype has only a few counts. The chain links TRBV2 to TRBJ2-5; 11 nucleotides align to TRBD1. The CDR3 runs to 15 residues. Germline lookup yields CDR1 SNHLY and CDR2 FYNNEI. V gave up 8 bases and J gave up 5 bases; unmatched junction bases: 10. The CDR3 loop is CASGGTGGGRETQYF. The CDR3 DNA is TGTGCCAGCGGCGGGACAGGGGGAGGCCGGGAGACCCAGTACTTC.

This clonotype was detected many times. This chain uses TRBV2 with TRBJ1-2; TRBD1 might be the D (6 bases). The CDR3 has 13 residues. V shed 6 bases and J shed 8 bases, with 16 bases lying between them. Germline V gives CDR1 SNHLY, CDR2 FYNNEI. In DNA form, the CDR3 reads TGTGCCAGCAGATTAGAGGGGGGGAGGGGCTACACCTTC. Residues: CASRLEGGRGYTF.

The chain joins TRBV20-1 to TRBJ1-4; 9 bases map to TRBD1. The germline V gene has CDR1 DFQATT and CDR2 SNEGSKA (reference sequence). CDR3 length: 15 amino acids. V lost 6 bases, J lost 8 bases, and 13 bases stayed unmatched. The CDR3 DNA reads as TGCAGTGCCAATCTTAAACAGGGGGCAGGGGAAAAACTGTTTTTT. Translated, it gives CSANLKQGAGEKLFF.